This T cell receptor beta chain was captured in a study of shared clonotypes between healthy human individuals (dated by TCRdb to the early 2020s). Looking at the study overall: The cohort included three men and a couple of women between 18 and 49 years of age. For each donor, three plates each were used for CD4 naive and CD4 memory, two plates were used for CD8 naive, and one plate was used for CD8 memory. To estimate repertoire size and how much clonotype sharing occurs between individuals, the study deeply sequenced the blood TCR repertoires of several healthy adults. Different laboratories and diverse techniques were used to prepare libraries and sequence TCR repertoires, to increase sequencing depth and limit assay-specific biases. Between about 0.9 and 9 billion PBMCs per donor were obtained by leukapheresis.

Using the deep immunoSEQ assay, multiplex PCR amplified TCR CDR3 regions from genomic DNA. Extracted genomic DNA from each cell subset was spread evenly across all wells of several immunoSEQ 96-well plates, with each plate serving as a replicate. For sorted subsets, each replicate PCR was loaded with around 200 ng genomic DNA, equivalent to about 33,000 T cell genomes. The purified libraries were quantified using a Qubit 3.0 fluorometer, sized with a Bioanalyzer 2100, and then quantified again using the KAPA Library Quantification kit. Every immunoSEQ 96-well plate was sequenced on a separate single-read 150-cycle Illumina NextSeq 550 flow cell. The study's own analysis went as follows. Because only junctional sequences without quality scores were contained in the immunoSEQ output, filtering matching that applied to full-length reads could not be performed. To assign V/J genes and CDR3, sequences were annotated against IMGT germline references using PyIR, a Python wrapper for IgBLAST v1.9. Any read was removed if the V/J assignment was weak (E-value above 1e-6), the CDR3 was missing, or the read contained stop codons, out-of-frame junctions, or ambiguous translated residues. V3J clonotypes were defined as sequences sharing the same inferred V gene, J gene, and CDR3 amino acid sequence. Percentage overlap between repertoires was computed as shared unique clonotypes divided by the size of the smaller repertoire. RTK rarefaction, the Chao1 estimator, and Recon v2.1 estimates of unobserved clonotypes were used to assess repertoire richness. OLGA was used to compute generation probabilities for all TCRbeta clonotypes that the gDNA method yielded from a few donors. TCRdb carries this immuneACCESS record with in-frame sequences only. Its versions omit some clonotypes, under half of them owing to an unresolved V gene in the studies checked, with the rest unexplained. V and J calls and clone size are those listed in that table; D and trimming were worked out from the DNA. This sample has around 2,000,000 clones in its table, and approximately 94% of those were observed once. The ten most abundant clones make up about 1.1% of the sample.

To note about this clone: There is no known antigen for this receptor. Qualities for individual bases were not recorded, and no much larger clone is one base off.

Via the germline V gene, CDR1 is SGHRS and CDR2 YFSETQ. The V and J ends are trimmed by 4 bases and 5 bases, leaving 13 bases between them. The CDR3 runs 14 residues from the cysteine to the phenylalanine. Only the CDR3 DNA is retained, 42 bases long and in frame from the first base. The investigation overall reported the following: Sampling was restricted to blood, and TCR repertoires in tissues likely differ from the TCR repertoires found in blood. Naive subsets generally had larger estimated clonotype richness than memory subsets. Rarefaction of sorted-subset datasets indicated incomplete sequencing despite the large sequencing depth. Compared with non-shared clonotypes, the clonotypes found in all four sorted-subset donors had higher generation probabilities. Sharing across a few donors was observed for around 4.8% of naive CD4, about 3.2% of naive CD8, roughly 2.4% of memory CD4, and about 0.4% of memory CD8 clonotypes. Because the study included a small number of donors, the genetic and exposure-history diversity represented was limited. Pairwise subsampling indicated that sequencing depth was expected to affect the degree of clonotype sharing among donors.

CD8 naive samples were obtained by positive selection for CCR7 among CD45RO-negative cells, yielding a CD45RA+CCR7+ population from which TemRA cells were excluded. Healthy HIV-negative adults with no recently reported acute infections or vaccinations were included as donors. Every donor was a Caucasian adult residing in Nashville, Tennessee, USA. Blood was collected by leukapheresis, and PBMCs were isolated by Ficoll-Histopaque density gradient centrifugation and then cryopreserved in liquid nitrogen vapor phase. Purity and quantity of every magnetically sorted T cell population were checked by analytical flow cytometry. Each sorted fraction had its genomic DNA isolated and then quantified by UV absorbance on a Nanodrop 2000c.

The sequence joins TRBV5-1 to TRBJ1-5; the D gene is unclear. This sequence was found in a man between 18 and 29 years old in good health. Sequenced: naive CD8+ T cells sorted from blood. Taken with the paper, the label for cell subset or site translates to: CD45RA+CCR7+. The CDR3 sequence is CASSPGPSDQPQHF. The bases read TGCGCCAGCAGCCCCGGACCTTCGGATCAGCCCCAGCATTTT.